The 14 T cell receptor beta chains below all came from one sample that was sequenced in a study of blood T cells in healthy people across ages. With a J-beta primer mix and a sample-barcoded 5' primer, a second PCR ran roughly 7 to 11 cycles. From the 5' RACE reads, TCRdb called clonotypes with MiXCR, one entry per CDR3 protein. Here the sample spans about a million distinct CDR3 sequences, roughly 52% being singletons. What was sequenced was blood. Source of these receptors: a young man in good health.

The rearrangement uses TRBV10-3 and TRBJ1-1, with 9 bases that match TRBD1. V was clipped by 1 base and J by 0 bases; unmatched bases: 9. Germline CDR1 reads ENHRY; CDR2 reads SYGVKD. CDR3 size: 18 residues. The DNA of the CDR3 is TGTGCCATCAGTGAGTGGGACAGGGTTTTTCGGATGAACACTGAAGCTTTCTTT. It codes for CAISEWDRVFRMNTEAFF.

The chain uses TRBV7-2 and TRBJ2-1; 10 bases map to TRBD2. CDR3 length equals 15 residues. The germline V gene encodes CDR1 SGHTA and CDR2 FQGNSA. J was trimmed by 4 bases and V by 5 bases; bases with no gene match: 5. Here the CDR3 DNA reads TGTGCCAGCAGCCCAGCGGGGGGGCTATACAATGAGCAGTTCTTC. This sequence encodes CASSPAGGLYNEQFF.

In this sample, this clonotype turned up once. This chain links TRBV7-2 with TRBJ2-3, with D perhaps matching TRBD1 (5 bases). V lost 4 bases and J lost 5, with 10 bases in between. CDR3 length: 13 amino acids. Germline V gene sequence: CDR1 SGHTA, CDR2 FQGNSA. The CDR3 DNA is TGTGCCAGCAGCTATAATCAGGGAGATACGCAGTATTTT. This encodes CASSYNQGDTQYF. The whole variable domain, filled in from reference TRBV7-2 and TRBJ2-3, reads GAGVSQSPSNKVTEKGKDVELRCDPISGHTALYWYRQSLGQGLEFLIYFQGNSAPDKSGLPSDRFSAERTGGSVSTLTIQRTQQEDSAVYLCASSYNQGDTQYFGPGTRLTVL.

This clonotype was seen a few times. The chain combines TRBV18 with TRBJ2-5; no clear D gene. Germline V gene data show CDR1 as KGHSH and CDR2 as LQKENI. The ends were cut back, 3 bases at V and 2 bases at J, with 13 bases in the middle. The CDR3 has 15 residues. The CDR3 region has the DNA TGTGCCAGCTCACCTCAATCGGGTATACAAGAGACCCAGTACTTC. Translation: CASSPQSGIQETQYF.

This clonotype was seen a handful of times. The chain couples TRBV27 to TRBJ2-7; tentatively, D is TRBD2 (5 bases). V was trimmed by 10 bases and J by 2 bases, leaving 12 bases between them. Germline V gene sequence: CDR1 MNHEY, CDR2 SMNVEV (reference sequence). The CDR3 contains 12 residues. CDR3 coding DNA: TGTGCCACCAGGACTGAAACCTACGAGCAGTACTTC. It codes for CATRTETYEQYF.

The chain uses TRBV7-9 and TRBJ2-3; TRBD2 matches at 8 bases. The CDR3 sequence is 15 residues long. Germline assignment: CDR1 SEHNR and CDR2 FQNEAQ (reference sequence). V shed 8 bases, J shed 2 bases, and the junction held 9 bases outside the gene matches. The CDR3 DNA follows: TGTGCCAGCGAAATCGGGGGGGGGTCCACAGATACGCAGTATTTT. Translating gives CASEIGGGSTDTQYF.

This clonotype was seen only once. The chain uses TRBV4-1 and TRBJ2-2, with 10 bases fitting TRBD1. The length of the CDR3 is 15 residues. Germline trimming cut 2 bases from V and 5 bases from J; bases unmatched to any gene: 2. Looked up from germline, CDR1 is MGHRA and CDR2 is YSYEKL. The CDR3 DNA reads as TGCGCCAGCAGCCAACTGGGACAGGGGACCGGGGAGCTGTTTTTT. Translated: CASSQLGQGTGELFF.

The CDR3 DNA is TGTGCCAGCAGCCCCGACAGCCTCTCCTACGAGCAGTACTTC. Protein: CASSPDSLSYEQYF. V usage is TRBV6-5 and J usage is TRBJ2-7, with a weak D call TRBD1 (5 bases). This CDR3 has 14 amino acids. Trimming took off 6 bases at V and 0 bases at J, with 12 bases between the two ends. Germline CDR1 reads MNHEY; CDR2 reads SVGAGI.

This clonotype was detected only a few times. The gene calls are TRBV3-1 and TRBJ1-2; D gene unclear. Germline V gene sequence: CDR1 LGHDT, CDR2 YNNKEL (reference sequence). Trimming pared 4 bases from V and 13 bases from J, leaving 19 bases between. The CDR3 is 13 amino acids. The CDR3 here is CASSPSYDALCTF. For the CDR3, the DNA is TGTGCCAGCAGCCCCTCCTATGACGCTCTCTGCACCTTC.

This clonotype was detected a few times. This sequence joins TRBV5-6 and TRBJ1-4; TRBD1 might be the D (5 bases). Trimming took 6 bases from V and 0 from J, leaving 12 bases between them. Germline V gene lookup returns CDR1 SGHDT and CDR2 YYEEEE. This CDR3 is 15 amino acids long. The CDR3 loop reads CASNHEGATNEKLFF. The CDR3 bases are TGTGCCAGCAATCATGAAGGGGCAACTAATGAAAAACTGTTTTTT.

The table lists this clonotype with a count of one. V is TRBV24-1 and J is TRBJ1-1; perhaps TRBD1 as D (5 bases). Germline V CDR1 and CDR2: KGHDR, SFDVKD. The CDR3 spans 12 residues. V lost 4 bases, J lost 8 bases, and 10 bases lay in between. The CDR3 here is CATSEGTLEAFF. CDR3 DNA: TGTGCCACCAGTGAAGGGACGTTAGAAGCTTTCTTT.

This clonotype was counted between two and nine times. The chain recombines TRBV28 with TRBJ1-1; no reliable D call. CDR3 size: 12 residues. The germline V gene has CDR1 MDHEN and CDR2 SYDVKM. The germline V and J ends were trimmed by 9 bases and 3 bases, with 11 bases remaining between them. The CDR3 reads CASTRWDTEAFF. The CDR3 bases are TGTGCCAGTACCCGGTGGGACACTGAAGCTTTCTTT.

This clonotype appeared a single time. In DNA form, the CDR3 reads TGTGCCAGCCACCCAAGCAGGGGCGATGAGCAGTTCTTC. Its protein product is CASHPSRGDEQFF. The chain joins TRBV4-2 to TRBJ2-1; a possible D gene is TRBD1 (6 bases). The V end was cut by 8 bases, the J end by 8 bases, with 16 bases between. The CDR3 has 13 amino acids. Looked up from germline, CDR1 is LGHNA and CDR2 is YNFKEQ.

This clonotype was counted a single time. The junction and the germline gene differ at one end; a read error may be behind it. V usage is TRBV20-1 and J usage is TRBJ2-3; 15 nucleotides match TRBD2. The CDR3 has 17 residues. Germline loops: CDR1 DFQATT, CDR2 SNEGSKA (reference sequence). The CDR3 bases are TGCAGTGCCAGAGGGGGGACTAGCGGGGGGAGCACAGATACGCAGTATTTT. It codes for CSARGGTSGGSTDTQYF.